This TCR beta chain was recorded in a study of T cells of healthy individuals. The CDR3 length is 16 residues. Germline loops: CDR1 MNHEY, CDR2 SVGEGT. Trimming removed 5 bases from V and 2 bases from J, with 16 bases in between. One entry per CDR3 protein, called by TCRdb with MiXCR from the 5' RACE reads. This sample has more than 85,000 distinct CDR3 sequences, with approximately 18% found just once. This clonotype was obtained from a human donor in good health. This chain joins TRBV6-2 or TRBV6-3 and TRBJ1-5; D possibly corresponds to TRBD1 (5 bases). Here the CDR3 reads CASSKQGQGRNQPQHF. CDR3 nucleotide sequence: TGTGCCAGCAGTAAACAAGGGCAGGGCCGCAATCAGCCCCAGCATTTT.